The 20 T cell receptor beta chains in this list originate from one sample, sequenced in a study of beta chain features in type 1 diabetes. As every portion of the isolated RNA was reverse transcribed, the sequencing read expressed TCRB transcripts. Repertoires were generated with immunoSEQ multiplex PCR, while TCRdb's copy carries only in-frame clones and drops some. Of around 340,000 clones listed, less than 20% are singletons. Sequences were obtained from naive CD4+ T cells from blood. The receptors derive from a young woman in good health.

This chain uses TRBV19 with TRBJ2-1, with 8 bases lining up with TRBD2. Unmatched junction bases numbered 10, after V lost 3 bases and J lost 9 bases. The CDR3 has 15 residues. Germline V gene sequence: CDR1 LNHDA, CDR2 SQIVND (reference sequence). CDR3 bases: TGTGCCAGTAGTATGGGTAGCGGGGTGGGTAGTGAGCAGTTCTTC. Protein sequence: CASSMGSGVGSEQFF.

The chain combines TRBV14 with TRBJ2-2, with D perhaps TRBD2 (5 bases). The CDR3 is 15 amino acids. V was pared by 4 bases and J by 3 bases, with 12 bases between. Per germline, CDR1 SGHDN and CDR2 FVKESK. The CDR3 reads CASSRTGGYTGELFF. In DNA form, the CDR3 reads TGTGCCAGCAGCCGAACTGGCGGGTACACCGGGGAGCTGTTTTTT.

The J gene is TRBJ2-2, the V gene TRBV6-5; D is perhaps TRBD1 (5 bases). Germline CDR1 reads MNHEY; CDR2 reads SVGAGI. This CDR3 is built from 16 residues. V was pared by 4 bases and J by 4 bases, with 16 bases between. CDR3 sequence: CASSWGWTPLTGELFF. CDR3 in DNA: TGTGCCAGCAGTTGGGGATGGACACCACTCACCGGGGAGCTGTTTTTT.

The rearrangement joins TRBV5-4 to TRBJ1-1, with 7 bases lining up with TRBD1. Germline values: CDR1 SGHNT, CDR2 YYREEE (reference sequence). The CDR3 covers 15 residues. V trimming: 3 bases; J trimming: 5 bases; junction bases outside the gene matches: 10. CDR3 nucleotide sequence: TGTGCCAGCAGCTCCGTACAGGGGTCCCGGACTGAAGCTTTCTTT. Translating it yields CASSSVQGSRTEAFF.

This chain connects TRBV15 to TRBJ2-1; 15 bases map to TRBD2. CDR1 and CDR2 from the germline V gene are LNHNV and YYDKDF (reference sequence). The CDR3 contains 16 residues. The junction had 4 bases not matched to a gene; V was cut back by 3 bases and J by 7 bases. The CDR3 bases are TGTGCCACCAGCAGCGGACTAGCGGGGGGGCAGAATGAGCAGTTCTTC. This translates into CATSSGLAGGQNEQFF.

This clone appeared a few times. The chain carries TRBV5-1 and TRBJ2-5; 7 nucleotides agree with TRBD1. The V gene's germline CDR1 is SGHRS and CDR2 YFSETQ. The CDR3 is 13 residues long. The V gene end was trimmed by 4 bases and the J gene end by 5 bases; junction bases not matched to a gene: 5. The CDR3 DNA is TGCGCCAGCAGCCCGACAGGGAGTGAGACCCAGTACTTC. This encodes CASSPTGSETQYF. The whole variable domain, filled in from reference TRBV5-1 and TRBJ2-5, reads KAGVTQTPRYLIKTRGQQVTLSCSPISGHRSVSWYQQTPGQGLQFLFEYFSETQRNKGNFPGRFSGRQFSNSRSEMNVSTLELGDSALYLCASSPTGSETQYFGPGTRLLVL.

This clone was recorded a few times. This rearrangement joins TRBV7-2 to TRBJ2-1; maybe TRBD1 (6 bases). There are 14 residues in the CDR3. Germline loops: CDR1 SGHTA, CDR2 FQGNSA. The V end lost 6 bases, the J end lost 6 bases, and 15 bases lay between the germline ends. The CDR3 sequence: CASSLSAGANEQFF. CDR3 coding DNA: TGTGCCAGCAGTCTATCGGCAGGGGCCAATGAGCAGTTCTTC.

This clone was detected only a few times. CDR3 nucleotides: TGTGCCTGGAGTATGGGGGGGCCTTTGATGGAGACCCAGTACTTC. It encodes CAWSMGGPLMETQYF. The rearrangement uses TRBV30 and TRBJ2-5; TRBD2 might be the D (7 bases). The CDR3 runs to 15 residues. V shed 2 bases and J shed 5 bases, with 18 bases lying between them. Germline V gives CDR1 GTSNPN, CDR2 SVGIG (reference sequence). Full variable domain (missing parts from reference TRBV30 and TRBJ2-5): SQTIHQWPATLVQPVGSPLSLECTVEGTSNPNLYWYRQAAGRGLQLLFYSVGIGQISSEVPQNLSASRPQDRQFILSSKKLLLSDSGFYLCAWSMGGPLMETQYFGPGTRLLVL.

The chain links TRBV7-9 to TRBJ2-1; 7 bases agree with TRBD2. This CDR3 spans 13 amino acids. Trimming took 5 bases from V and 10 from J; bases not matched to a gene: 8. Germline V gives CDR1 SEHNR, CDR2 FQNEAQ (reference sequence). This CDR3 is CASSRLAVSEQFF. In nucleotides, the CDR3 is TGTGCCAGCAGCCGACTAGCTGTCTCAGAGCAGTTCTTC. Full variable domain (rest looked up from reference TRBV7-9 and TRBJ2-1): DTGVSQNPRHKITKRGQNVTFRCDPISEHNRLYWYRQTLGQGPEFLTYFQNEAQLEKSRLLSDRFSAERPKGSFSTLEIQRTEQGDSAMYLCASSRLAVSEQFFGPGTRLTVL.

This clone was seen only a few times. The CDR3 region is CASSYGRLAGSGELFF. The CDR3 DNA is TGTGCCAGCAGTTACGGGCGGCTAGCGGGATCCGGGGAGCTGTTTTTT. V is TRBV6-5 and J is TRBJ2-2; 9 bases are shared with TRBD2. In germline, CDR1 is MNHEY, CDR2 SVGAGI. After removal of 2 bases from V and 6 bases from J, the junction contained 7 bases not matched to a gene. The CDR3 totals 16 residues.

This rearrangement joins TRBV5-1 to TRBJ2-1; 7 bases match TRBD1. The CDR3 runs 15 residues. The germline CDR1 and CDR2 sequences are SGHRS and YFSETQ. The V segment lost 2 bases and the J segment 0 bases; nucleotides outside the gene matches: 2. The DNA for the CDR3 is TGCGCCAGCAGCTTCGACAGGGTCTCCTACAATGAGCAGTTCTTC. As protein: CASSFDRVSYNEQFF.

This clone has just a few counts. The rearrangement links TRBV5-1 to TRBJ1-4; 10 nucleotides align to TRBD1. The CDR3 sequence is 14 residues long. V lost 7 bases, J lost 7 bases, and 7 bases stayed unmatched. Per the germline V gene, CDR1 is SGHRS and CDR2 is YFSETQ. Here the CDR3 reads CASRPGTGAEKLFF. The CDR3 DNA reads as TGCGCCAGCCGGCCCGGGACAGGGGCTGAAAAACTGTTTTTT.

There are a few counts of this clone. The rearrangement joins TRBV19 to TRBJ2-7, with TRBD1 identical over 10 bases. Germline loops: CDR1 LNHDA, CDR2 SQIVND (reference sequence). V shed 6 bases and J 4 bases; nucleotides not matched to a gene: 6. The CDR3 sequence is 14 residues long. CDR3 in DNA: TGTGCCAGTAGGATGGACAGGGGGTCATACGAGCAGTACTTC. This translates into CASRMDRGSYEQYF.

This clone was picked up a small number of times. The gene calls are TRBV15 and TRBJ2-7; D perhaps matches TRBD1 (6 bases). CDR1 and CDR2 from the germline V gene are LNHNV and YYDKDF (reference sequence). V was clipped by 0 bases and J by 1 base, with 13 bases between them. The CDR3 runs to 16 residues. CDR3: CATSREDGDISYEQYF. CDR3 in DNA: TGTGCCACCAGCAGAGAAGATGGGGACATTTCCTACGAGCAGTACTTC.

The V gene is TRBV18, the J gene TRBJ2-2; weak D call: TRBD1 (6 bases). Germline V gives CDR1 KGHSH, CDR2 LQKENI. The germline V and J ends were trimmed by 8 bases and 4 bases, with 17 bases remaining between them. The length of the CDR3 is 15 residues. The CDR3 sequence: CASLPGQERTGELFF. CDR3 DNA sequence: TGTGCCAGCCTTCCGGGACAAGAGCGCACCGGGGAGCTGTTTTTT.

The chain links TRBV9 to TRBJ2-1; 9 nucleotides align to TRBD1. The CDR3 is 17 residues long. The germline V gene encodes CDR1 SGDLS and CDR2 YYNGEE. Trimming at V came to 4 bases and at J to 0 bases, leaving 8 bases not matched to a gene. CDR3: CASSSSQGAGSYNEQFF. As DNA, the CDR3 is TGTGCCAGCAGCTCCTCACAGGGGGCAGGCTCCTACAATGAGCAGTTCTTC.

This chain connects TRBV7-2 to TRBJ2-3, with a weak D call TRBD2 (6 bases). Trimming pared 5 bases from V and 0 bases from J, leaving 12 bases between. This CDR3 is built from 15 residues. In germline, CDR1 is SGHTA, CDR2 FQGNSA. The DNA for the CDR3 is TGTGCCAGCAGCCCCGGGGACTCTAGCACAGATACGCAGTATTTT. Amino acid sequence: CASSPGDSSTDTQYF.

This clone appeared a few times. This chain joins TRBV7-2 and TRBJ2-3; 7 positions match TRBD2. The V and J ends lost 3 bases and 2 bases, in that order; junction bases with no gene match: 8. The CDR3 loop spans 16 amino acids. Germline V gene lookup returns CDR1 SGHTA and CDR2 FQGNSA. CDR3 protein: CASSLAGEVPTDTQYF. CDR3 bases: TGTGCCAGCAGCTTGGCGGGAGAGGTTCCCACAGATACGCAGTATTTT. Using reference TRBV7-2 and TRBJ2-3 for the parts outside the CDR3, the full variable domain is GAGVSQSPSNKVTEKGKDVELRCDPISGHTALYWYRQSLGQGLEFLIYFQGNSAPDKSGLPSDRFSAERTGGSVSTLTIQRTQQEDSAVYLCASSLAGEVPTDTQYFGPGTRLTVL.

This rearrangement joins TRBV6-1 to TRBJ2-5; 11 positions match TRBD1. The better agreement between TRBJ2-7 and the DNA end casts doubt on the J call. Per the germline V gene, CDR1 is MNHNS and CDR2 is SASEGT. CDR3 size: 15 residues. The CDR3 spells CASSGGTGGRDEQYF. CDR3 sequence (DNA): TGTGCCAGCAGTGGCGGGACAGGGGGTCGGGACGAGCAGTACTTC.

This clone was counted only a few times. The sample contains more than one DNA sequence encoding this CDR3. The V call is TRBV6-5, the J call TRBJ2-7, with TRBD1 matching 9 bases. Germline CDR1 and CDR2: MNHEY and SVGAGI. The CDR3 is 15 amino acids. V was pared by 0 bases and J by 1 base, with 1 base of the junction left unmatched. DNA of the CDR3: TGTGCCAGCAGTTACTCCGGGACAGGGTCCTACGAGCAGTACTTC. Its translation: CASSYSGTGSYEQYF.